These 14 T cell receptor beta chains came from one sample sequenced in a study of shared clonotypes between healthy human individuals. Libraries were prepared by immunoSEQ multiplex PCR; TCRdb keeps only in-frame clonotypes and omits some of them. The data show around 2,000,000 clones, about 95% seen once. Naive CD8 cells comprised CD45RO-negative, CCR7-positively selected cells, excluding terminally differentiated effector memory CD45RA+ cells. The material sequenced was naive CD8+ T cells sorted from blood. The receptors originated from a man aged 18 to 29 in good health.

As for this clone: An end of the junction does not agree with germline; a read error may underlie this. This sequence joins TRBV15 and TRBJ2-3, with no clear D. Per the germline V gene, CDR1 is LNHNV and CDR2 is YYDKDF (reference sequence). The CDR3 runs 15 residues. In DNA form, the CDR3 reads TGTGCCACCAGAAGAGAGGTAATTGGGACAGATACGCAGTATTTT. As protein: CATRREVIGTDTQYF.

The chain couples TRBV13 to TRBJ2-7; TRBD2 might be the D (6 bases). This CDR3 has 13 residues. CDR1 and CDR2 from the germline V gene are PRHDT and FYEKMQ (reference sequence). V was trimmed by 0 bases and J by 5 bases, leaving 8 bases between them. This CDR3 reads CASSLGWEDEQYF. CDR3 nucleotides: TGTGCCAGCAGCTTAGGCTGGGAGGACGAGCAGTACTTC.

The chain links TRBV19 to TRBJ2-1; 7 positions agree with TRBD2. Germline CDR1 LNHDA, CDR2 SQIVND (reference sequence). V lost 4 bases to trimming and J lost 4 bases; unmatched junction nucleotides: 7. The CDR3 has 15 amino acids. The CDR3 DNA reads TGTGCCAGTAGTAGCTGGCTAGCGGATTACAATGAGCAGTTCTTC. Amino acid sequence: CASSSWLADYNEQFF.

CDR3 DNA: TGTGCCATCAGATCTCCCGGGACAGGGGTGTACGAGCAGTACTTC. It yields the protein CAIRSPGTGVYEQYF. This chain uses TRBV10-3 with TRBJ2-7; 10 bases fit TRBD1. The V and J ends lost 6 bases and 4 bases, in that order; junction bases with no gene match: 9. The CDR3 is made up of 15 amino acids. Germline V gene data show CDR1 as ENHRY and CDR2 as SYGVKD.

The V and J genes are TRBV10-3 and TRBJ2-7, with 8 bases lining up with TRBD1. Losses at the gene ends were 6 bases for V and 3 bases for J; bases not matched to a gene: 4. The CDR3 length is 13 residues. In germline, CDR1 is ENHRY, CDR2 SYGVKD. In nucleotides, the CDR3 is TGTGCCATCAGCCGAGGACAGGGCTACGAGCAGTACTTC. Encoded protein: CAISRGQGYEQYF.

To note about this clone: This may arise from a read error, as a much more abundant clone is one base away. CDR3 sequence: CASSFGTEAFF. DNA of the CDR3: TGTGCCAGCAGCTTTGGCACTGAAGCTTTCTTT. The chain links TRBV5-5 to TRBJ1-1, with D hard to call. The V gene's germline CDR1 is SGHKS and CDR2 YYEKEE (reference sequence). The CDR3 loop spans 11 amino acids. Trimming took off 2 bases at V and 4 bases at J, with 3 bases between the two ends.

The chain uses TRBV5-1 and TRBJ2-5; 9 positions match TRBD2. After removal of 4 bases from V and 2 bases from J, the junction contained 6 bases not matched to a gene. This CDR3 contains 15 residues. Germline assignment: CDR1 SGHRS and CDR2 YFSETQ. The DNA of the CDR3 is TGCGCCAGCAGCCCGGGACTAGCACCACAAGAGACCCAGTACTTC. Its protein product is CASSPGLAPQETQYF. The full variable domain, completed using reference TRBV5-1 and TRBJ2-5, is KAGVTQTPRYLIKTRGQQVTLSCSPISGHRSVSWYQQTPGQGLQFLFEYFSETQRNKGNFPGRFSGRQFSNSRSEMNVSTLELGDSALYLCASSPGLAPQETQYFGPGTRLLVL.

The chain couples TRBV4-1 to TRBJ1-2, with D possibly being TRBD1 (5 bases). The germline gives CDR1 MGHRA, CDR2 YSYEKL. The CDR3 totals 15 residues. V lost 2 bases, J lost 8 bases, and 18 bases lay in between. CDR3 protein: CASSQNSGPGQGYTF. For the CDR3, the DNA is TGCGCCAGCAGCCAAAATAGCGGTCCAGGGCAGGGCTACACCTTC.

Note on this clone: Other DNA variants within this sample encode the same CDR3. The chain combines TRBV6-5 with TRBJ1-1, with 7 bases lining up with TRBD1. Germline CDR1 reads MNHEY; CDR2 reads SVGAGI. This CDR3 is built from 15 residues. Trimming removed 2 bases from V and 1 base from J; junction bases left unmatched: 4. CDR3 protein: CASSYSGTANTEAFF. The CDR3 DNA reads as TGTGCCAGCAGTTACAGCGGGACAGCGAACACTGAAGCTTTCTTT.

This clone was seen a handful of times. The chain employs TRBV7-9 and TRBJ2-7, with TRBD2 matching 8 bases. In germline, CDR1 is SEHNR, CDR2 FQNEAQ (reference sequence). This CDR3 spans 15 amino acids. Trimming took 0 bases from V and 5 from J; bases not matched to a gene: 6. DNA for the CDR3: TGTGCCAGCAGCTTAGCAACGGGACTAGTGAACGAGCAGTACTTC. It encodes CASSLATGLVNEQYF. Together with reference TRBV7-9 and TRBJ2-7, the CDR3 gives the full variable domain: DTGVSQNPRHKITKRGQNVTFRCDPISEHNRLYWYRQTLGQGPEFLTYFQNEAQLEKSRLLSDRFSAERPKGSFSTLEIQRTEQGDSAMYLCASSLATGLVNEQYFGPGTRLTVT.

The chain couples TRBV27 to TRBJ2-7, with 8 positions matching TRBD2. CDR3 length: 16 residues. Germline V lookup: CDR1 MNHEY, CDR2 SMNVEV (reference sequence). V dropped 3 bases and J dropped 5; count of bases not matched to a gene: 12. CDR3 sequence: CASSFSPPPAGDEQYF. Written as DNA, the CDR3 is TGTGCCAGCAGTTTTAGCCCCCCCCCAGCGGGAGACGAGCAGTACTTC.

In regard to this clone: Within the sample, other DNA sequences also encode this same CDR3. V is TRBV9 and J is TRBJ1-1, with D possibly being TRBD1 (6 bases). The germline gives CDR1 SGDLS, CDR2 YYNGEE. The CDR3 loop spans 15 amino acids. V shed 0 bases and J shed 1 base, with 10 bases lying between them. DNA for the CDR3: TGTGCCAGCAGCGTAGGAGGGGGGTCGAACACTGAAGCTTTCTTT. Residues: CASSVGGGSNTEAFF.

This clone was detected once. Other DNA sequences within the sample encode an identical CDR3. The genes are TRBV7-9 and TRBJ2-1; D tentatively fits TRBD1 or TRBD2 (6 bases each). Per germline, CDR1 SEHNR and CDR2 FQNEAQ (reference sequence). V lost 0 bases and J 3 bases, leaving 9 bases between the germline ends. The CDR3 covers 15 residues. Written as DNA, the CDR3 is TGTGCCAGCAGCTTAGCACAGGGACTCTACAATGAGCAGTTCTTC. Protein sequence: CASSLAQGLYNEQFF.

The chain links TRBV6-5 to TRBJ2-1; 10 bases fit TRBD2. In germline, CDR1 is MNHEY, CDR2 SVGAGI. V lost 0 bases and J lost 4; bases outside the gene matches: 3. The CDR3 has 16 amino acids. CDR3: CASSYSSSGGYNEQFF. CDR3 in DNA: TGTGCCAGCAGTTACTCGTCTAGCGGGGGTTACAATGAGCAGTTCTTC.